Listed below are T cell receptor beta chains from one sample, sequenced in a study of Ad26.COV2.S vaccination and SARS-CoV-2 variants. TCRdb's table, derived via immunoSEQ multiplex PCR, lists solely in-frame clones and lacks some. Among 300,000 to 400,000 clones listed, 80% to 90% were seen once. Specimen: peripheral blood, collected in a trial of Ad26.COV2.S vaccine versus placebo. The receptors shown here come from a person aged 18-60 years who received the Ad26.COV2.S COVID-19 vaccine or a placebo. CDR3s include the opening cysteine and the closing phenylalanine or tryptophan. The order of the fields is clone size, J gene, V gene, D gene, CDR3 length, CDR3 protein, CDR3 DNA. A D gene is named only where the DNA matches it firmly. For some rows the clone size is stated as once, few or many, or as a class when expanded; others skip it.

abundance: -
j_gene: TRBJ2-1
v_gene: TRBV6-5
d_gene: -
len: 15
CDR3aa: CASSFDRLSYNEQFF
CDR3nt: TGTGCCAGCAGCTTCGACAGACTCTCCTACAATGAGCAGTTCTTC

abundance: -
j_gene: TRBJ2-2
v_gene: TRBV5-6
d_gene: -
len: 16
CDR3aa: CASSLVQVGNTGELFF
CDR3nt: TGTGCCAGCAGCTTGGTACAGGTGGGGAACACCGGGGAGCTGTTTTTT

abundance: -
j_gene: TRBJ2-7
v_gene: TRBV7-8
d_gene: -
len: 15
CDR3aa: CASSLISGPPLTDHF
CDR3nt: TGTGCCAGCAGTCTGATCTCGGGGCCTCCTCTTACTGATCACTTC

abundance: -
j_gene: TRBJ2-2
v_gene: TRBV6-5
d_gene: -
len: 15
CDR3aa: CASSWGVFTGGELFF
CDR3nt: TGTGCCAGCAGTTGGGGGGTCTTCACCGGCGGGGAGCTGTTTTTT

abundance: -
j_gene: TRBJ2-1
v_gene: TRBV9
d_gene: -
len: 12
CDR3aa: CASRGSYNEQFF
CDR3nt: TGTGCCAGCAGGGGGTCGTACAATGAGCAGTTCTTC

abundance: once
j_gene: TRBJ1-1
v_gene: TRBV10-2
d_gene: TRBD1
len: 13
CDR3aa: CASNTGAAAEAFF
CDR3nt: TGCGCCAGCAACACAGGGGCCGCGGCTGAAGCTTTCTTT

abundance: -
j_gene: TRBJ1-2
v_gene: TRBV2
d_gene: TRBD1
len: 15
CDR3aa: CASSEGVQGISGYTF
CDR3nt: TGTGCCAGCAGTGAAGGGGTACAGGGGATCTCTGGCTACACCTTC

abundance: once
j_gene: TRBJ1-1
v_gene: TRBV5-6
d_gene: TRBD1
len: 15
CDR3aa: CASSLAQGFGTEAFF
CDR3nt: TGTGCCAGCAGCTTGGCACAGGGGTTCGGGACTGAAGCTTTCTTT

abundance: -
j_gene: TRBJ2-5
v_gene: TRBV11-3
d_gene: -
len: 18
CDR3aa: CASSFPTPPNREQETQYF
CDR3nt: TGTGCCAGCAGCTTCCCCACCCCCCCCAACAGGGAGCAAGAGACCCAGTACTTC

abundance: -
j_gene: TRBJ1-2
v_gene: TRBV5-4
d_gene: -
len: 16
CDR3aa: CASSPGGYRTNYGYTF
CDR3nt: TGTGCCAGCAGCCCCGGGGGATACCGAACTAACTATGGCTACACCTTC